This is a list of T cell receptor beta chains from one sample in a study of cytomegalovirus exposure and HLA in healthy donors. Only in-frame clones appear in the TCRdb table, and some are missing; sequencing was by immunoSEQ multiplex PCR. Of about 160,000 clones in the sample, more than 80% were seen once. The sample taken for sequencing was PBMCs. Receptors originate from a woman between 18 and 29 years old in good health and CMV-seropositive. The CDR3 runs from the conserved cysteine through the conserved F or W.

>TRBJ1-1|TRBV28
CASSFLDRAGTEAFF
>TRBJ2-3|TRBV5-4
CASSFLISGDYTDTQYF
>TRBJ2-7|TRBV5-1
CASSLADRGYEQYF
>TRBJ2-7|TRBV2
CASIPGLANHEQYF
>TRBJ2-1|TRBV2
CASRAAGTGGNEQFF
>TRBJ1-2|TRBV19
CASTDPSGGAYGYTF
>TRBJ1-6|TRBV6-6
CASREGGNNSPLHF
>TRBJ1-1|TRBV18
CASSPNVQGPEAFF
>TRBJ2-7|TRBV11-2
CASSWELAGVSYEQYF
>TRBJ2-1|TRBV7-2
CASSPSAGGDNEQFF
>TRBJ2-1|TRBV11-2
CASSFSGGTYNEQFF
>TRBJ1-2|TRBV5-6
CASRNPGQLYGYTF
>TRBJ2-7|TRBV27
CASTPQQGGHEQYF
>TRBJ1-2|TRBV5-1
CASSQAGANYGYTF
>TRBJ1-6|TRBV6-1
CASGPGTGISSPLHF
>TRBJ2-3|TRBV18
CASSPRLAGVTDTQYF
>TRBJ1-6|TRBV30
CAWRGQGFSPLHF
>TRBJ2-7|TRBV7-9
CATSQGIYEQYF
>TRBJ2-2|TRBV5-4
CASSLDTNTGELFF
>TRBJ1-4|TRBV4-1
CASSQDPRIPSEKLFF
>TRBJ2-4|TRBV2
CASSDIGQGYIQYF
>TRBJ2-2|TRBV6-4
CASSDNRDSSTGELFF
>TRBJ1-3|TRBV2
CASIQLDSSGNTIYF
>TRBJ2-1|TRBV4-1
CASSQKLWERGSYNEQFF
>TRBJ2-3|TRBV29-1
CSVEGAFRGLGTDTQYF
>TRBJ2-3|TRBV6-5
CASRHYGARTDTQYF
>TRBJ1-2|TRBV9
CASSLSGGPNYGYTF
>TRBJ1-1|TRBV28
CASSLGHLMNTEAFF
>TRBJ1-2|TRBV19
CASSISHYGYTF
>TRBJ1-2|TRBV27
CASSSGANGYTF
>TRBJ2-1|TRBV7-6
CASSRGEAQFF